Listed here is a single TCR beta chain. Reverse transcription of 0.5 to 1 ug RNA used random hexamers. One entry per CDR3 protein results from TCRdb running MiXCR on the immunoSEQ multiplex PCR reads. This table has about 77,000 distinct CDR3 sequences, just over 90% appearing once. CDR3 length equals 15 residues. The germline V and J ends were trimmed by 0 bases and 5 bases, with 13 bases remaining between them. CDR1 and CDR2 from the germline V gene are SGHDN and FVKESK. Patients with Susac syndrome showed fulfilment of recently defined diagnostic criteria for definite or probable disease. The source of the sample is a study of CD8 T cells in Susac syndrome.

The chain couples TRBV14 to TRBJ1-1, with no clear D. The specimen was CD4+ T cells from PBMCs. The receptor was derived from a human donor with Susac syndrome. This CDR3 is CASSQDWAPRTEAFF. The CDR3, as DNA: TGTGCCAGCAGCCAAGACTGGGCTCCCCGGACTGAAGCTTTCTTT.